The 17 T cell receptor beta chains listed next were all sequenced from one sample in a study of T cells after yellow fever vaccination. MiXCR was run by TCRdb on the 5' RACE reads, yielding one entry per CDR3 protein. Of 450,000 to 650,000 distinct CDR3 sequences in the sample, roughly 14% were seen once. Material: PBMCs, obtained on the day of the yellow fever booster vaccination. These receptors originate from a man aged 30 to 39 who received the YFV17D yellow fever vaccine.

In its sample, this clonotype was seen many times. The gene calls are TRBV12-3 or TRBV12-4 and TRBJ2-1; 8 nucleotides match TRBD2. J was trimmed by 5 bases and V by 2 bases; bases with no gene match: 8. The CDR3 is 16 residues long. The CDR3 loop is CASSLYIAGGNNEQFF. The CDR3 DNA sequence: TGTGCCAGCAGTTTATATATCGCGGGAGGAAACAATGAGCAGTTCTTC.

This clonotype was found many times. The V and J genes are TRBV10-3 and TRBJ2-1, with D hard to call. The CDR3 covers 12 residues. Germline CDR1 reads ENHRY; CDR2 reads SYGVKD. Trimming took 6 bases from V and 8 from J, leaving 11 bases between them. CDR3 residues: CAIRQLSHEQFF. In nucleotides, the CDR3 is TGTGCCATCAGGCAGCTTTCCCATGAGCAGTTCTTC.

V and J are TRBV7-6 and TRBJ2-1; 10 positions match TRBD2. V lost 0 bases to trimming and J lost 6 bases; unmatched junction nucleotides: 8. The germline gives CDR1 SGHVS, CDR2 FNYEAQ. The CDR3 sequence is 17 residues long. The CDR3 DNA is TGTGCCAGCAGCTTAGCCGCAGCGGGAGGGCCGGGCAATGAGCAGTTCTTC. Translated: CASSLAAAGGPGNEQFF.

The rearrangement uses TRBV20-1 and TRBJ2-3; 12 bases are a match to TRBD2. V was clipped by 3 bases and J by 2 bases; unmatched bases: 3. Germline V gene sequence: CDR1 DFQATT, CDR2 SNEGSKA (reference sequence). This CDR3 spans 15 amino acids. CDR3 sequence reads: CSASGLAGLTDTQYF. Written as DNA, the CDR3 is TGCAGTGCTAGCGGACTAGCGGGGCTCACAGATACGCAGTATTTT.

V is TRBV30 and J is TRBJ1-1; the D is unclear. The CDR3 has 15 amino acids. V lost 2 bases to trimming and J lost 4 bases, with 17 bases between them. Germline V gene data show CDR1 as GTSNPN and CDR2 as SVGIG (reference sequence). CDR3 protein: CAWSQIRKASTEAFF. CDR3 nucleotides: TGTGCCTGGAGTCAAATTCGAAAGGCGAGCACTGAAGCTTTCTTT.

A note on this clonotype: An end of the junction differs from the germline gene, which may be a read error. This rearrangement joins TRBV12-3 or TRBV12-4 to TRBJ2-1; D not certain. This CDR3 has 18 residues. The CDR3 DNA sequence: TGTGCCAGCTGTTTAGTGGTAAGGCGAACAAGCTCCTACAATGAGCAGTTCTTC. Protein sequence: CASCLVVRRTSSYNEQFF.

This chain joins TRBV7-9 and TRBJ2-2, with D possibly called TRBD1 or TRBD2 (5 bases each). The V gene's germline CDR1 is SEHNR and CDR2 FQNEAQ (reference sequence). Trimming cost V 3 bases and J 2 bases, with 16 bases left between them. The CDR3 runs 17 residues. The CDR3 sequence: CASSFAPIGDNTGELFF. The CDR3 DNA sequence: TGTGCCAGCAGCTTTGCCCCCATAGGGGACAACACCGGGGAGCTGTTTTTT.

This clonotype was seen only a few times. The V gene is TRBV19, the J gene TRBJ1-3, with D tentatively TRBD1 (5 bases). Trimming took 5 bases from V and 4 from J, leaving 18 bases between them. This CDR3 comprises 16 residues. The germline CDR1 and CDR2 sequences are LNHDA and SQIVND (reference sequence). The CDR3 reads CASSEGAFLGGNTIYF. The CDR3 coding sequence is TGTGCCAGTAGTGAAGGGGCTTTCCTCGGGGGAAACACCATATATTTT.

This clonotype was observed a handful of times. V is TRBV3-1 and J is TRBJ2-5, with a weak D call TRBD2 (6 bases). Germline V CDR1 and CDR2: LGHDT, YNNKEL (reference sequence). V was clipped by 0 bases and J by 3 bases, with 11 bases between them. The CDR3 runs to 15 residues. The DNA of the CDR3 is TGTGCCAGCAGCCAAGATCGCGGGGTTGAAGAGACCCAGTACTTC. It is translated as CASSQDRGVEETQYF.

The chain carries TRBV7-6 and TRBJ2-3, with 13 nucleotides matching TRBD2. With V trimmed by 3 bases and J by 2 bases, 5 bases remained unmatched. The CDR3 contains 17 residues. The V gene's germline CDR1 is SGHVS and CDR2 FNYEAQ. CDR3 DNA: TGTGCCAGCAGCTTCAAGACTAGCGGGAGGAACACAGATACGCAGTATTTT. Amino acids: CASSFKTSGRNTDTQYF.

CDR3 in DNA: TGCAGTGGAGGACAGAATCAAGAGACCCAGTACTTC. It yields the protein CSGGQNQETQYF. The chain carries TRBV20-1 and TRBJ2-5, with a possible D match to TRBD1 (6 bases). Trimming stripped 7 bases from V and 2 bases from J, with 11 bases between. The length of the CDR3 is 12 residues. In germline, CDR1 is DFQATT, CDR2 SNEGSKA (reference sequence).

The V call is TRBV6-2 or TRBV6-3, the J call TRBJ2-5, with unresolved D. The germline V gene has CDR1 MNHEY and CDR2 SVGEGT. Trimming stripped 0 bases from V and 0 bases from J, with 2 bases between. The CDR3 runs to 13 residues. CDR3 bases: TGTGCCAGCAGTTACTCGCACCAAGAGACCCAGTACTTC. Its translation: CASSYSHQETQYF.

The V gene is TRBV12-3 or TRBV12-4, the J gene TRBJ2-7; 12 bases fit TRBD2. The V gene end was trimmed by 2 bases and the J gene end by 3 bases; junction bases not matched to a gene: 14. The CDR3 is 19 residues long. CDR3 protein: CASSLRRASGGEVLYEQYF. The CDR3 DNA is TGTGCCAGCAGTTTAAGGCGGGCTAGCGGGGGGGAAGTCCTCTACGAGCAGTACTTC.

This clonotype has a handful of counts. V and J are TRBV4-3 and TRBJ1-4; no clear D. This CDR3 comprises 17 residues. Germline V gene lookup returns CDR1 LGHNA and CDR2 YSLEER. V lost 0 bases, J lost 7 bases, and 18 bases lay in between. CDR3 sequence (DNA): TGCGCCAGCAGCCAAGACGGTTCGCACCGCCCCGGTGAAAAACTGTTTTTT. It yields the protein CASSQDGSHRPGEKLFF.

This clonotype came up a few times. The CDR3 is CASSSQGRTNTEAFF. The CDR3 region has the DNA TGCGCCAGCAGCTCCCAAGGACGCACGAACACTGAAGCTTTCTTT. This chain connects TRBV5-1 to TRBJ1-1; D ambiguous. V shed 3 bases and J shed 1 base, with 13 bases lying between them. This CDR3 contains 15 residues. Germline CDR1 is SGHRS and CDR2 is YFSETQ.

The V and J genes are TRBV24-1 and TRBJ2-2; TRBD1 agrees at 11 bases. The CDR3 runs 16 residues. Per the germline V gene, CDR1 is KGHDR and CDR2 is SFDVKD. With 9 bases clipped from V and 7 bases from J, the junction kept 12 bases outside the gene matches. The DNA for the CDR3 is TGTGCCACCCAAGGGACAGGGGGAAGGAGCGGCGGGGAGCTGTTTTTT. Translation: CATQGTGGRSGGELFF.

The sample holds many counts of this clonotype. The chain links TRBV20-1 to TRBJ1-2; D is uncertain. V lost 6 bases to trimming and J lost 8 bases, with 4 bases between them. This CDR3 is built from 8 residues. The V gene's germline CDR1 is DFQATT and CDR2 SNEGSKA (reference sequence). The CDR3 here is CSAQGYTF. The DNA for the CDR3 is TGCAGTGCCCAGGGCTACACCTTC.